Presented here are 29 T cell receptor beta chains from one specimen sequenced in a study of blood T cell repertoires in COVID-19. Clones were read by immunoSEQ multiplex PCR, and TCRdb kept only the in-frame ones, dropping some. This table has roughly 33,000 clones, about 72% appearing once. The material sequenced was peripheral blood. These receptors were collected from a woman aged 55-70 years with acute or convalescent COVID-19.

This chain joins TRBV6-2 or TRBV6-3 and TRBJ1-1, with 7 nucleotides matching TRBD1. The CDR3 is 17 residues long. In germline, CDR1 is MNHEY, CDR2 SVGEGT. The J segment lost 0 bases and the V segment lost 4 bases, leaving 11 bases of the junction unmatched. The CDR3 here is CASSWERGGPMNTEAFF. The CDR3 nucleotides are TGTGCCAGCAGTTGGGAGAGAGGGGGCCCTATGAACACTGAAGCTTTCTTT.

The V call is TRBV4-2, the J call TRBJ2-7; the D gene is possibly TRBD2 (7 bases). The CDR3 loop spans 15 amino acids. Looked up from germline, CDR1 is LGHNA and CDR2 is YNFKEQ. V lost 0 bases, J lost 2 bases, and 11 bases lay in between. The CDR3 loop is CASSQDPGGPYEQYF. The CDR3 DNA is TGTGCCAGCAGCCAAGATCCGGGGGGCCCCTACGAGCAGTACTTC.

A few counts support this clone. The chain recombines TRBV6-1 with TRBJ1-2; TRBD1 matches at 7 bases. Germline assignment: CDR1 MNHNS and CDR2 SASEGT. V dropped 2 bases and J dropped 4; count of bases not matched to a gene: 7. The CDR3 has 15 amino acids. The CDR3 reads CASSELGQNPYGYTF. The CDR3 coding sequence is TGTGCCAGCAGTGAATTGGGACAGAACCCCTATGGCTACACCTTC.

The chain recombines TRBV2 with TRBJ2-5, with 7 nucleotides matching TRBD1. The CDR3 contains 16 residues. Germline CDR1 is SNHLY and CDR2 is FYNNEI. V shed 4 bases and J 4 bases; nucleotides not matched to a gene: 12. The CDR3 sequence: CASSAVSAGTAETQYF. CDR3 coding DNA: TGTGCCAGCAGTGCTGTTTCGGCCGGGACAGCAGAGACCCAGTACTTC.

This chain links TRBV9 with TRBJ2-2; D is perhaps TRBD1 (5 bases). The CDR3 length is 15 residues. V was pared by 3 bases and J by 3 bases, with 12 bases between. The V gene's germline CDR1 is SGDLS and CDR2 YYNGEE. Written as DNA, the CDR3 is TGTGCCAGCAGCGCCTCGGTAGGGGACACCGGGGAGCTGTTTTTT. Amino acid sequence: CASSASVGDTGELFF.

The chain uses TRBV18 and TRBJ1-4; 7 bases are a match to TRBD1. This CDR3 contains 13 residues. Unmatched junction bases numbered 1, after V lost 3 bases and J lost 6 bases. CDR1 and CDR2 from the germline V gene are KGHSH and LQKENI. The CDR3: CASSPGTDEKLFF. The CDR3 coding sequence is TGTGCCAGCTCACCTGGGACAGATGAAAAACTGTTTTTT.

This chain uses TRBV9 with TRBJ2-1; TRBD2 matches at 9 bases. Germline CDR1 SGDLS, CDR2 YYNGEE. The CDR3 is made up of 15 amino acids. The V and J ends lost 4 bases and 6 bases, in that order; junction bases with no gene match: 8. The CDR3 is CASSFRGLAVNEQFF. CDR3 sequence (DNA): TGTGCCAGCAGCTTCAGGGGACTAGCAGTCAATGAGCAGTTCTTC. Full variable domain (rest looked up from reference TRBV9 and TRBJ2-1): DSGVTQTPKHLITATGQRVTLRCSPRSGDLSVYWYQQSLDQGLQFLIQYYNGEERAKGNILERFSAQQFPDLHSELNLSSLELGDSALYFCASSFRGLAVNEQFFGPGTRLTVL.

This clone was observed a handful of times. This rearrangement joins TRBV7-9 to TRBJ1-1; D is unclear. The length of the CDR3 is 13 residues. The germline V gene encodes CDR1 SEHNR and CDR2 FQNEAQ (reference sequence). V lost 2 bases and J lost 5, with 9 bases in between. The CDR3 DNA reads TGTGCCAGCAGCTTACGGGGTCCAACTGAAGCTTTCTTT. This sequence encodes CASSLRGPTEAFF.

V and J are TRBV7-9 and TRBJ1-5; no firm D call. Germline V gene sequence: CDR1 SEHNR, CDR2 FQNEAQ (reference sequence). With 5 bases removed from V and 4 bases from J, the gap between germline ends came to 15 bases. The CDR3 spans 15 residues. The CDR3 here is CASSLSASGNQPQHF. The CDR3 DNA is TGTGCCAGCAGCCTTAGCGCTTCGGGGAATCAGCCCCAGCATTTT.

The rearrangement uses TRBV6-1 and TRBJ2-7, with D possibly matching TRBD1 (5 bases). CDR1 and CDR2 from the germline V gene are MNHNS and SASEGT. This CDR3 spans 12 amino acids. The V end was cut by 2 bases, the J end by 5 bases, with 7 bases between. The chain's CDR3 is CASSEQGHEQYF. CDR3 sequence (DNA): TGTGCCAGCAGTGAACAGGGCCACGAGCAGTACTTC.

J is TRBJ2-7 and V is TRBV2; 8 positions agree with TRBD1. The V gene's germline CDR1 is SNHLY and CDR2 FYNNEI. V lost 6 bases and J lost 3; bases outside the gene matches: 7. The CDR3 spans 14 residues. CDR3 sequence: CASSQNRGNYEQYF. The CDR3 nucleotides are TGTGCCAGCAGCCAAAACAGGGGGAACTACGAGCAGTACTTC.

The J gene is TRBJ1-1, the V gene TRBV18; D is ambiguous. Germline V gives CDR1 KGHSH, CDR2 LQKENI. This CDR3 spans 16 amino acids. V was shortened by 3 bases and J by 1 base, with 15 bases between the two germline ends. This CDR3 is CASSPPRAGTNTEAFF. The CDR3 DNA sequence: TGTGCCAGCTCACCTCCCCGGGCGGGCACGAACACTGAAGCTTTCTTT.

The chain links TRBV7-2 to TRBJ1-1; D unresolved. The CDR3 totals 13 residues. Germline CDR1 is SGHTA and CDR2 is FQGNSA. Between the trimmed V and J ends, which lost 4 bases and 5 bases, there was a span of 11 bases. The CDR3 nucleotides are TGTGCCAGCAGCTCATACCGCGGTACTGAAGCTTTCTTT. Its protein product is CASSSYRGTEAFF.

The chain is built from TRBV6-5 and TRBJ2-7; D remains ambiguous. Germline assignment: CDR1 MNHEY and CDR2 SVGAGI. The CDR3 is 12 residues long. Trimming shortened V by 4 bases and J by 3 bases, and 7 bases separated the two germline ends. The CDR3 loop reads CASSSSLYEQYF. The CDR3 coding sequence is TGTGCCAGCAGTTCGAGCCTCTACGAGCAGTACTTC.

V and J are TRBV7-9 and TRBJ2-5; 8 bases are a match to TRBD1. The CDR3 has 16 residues. V lost 5 bases, J lost 4 bases, and 12 bases stayed unmatched. From germline, CDR1 is SEHNR and CDR2 FQNEAQ (reference sequence). This CDR3 is CASSGEQGAWGETQYF. CDR3 sequence (DNA): TGTGCCAGCAGCGGGGAGCAGGGGGCGTGGGGAGAGACCCAGTACTTC.

The chain has TRBV30 and TRBJ1-1; 7 bases are shared with TRBD1. Germline V lookup: CDR1 GTSNPN, CDR2 SVGIG (reference sequence). J gave up 5 bases and V 5 bases, and 8 bases lay outside the gene matches. This CDR3 is built from 13 residues. Written as DNA, the CDR3 is TGTGCCTGGGACCGGACAGGCTGGACTGAAGCTTTCTTT. Its translation is CAWDRTGWTEAFF.

The CDR3: CASSAHPSPFSGNTIYF. The DNA of the CDR3 is TGTGCCAGCAGCGCGCACCCCTCTCCATTCTCTGGAAACACCATATATTTT. This rearrangement joins TRBV7-3 to TRBJ1-3; D unclear. Germline loops: CDR1 SGHTA, CDR2 FQGTGA. The V end lost 5 bases, the J end lost 0 bases, and 17 bases lay between the germline ends. The CDR3 extends over 17 amino acids.

V is TRBV11-2 and J is TRBJ2-1; D might be TRBD2 (6 bases). The V end was cut by 3 bases, the J end by 10 bases, with 13 bases between. CDR1 SGHAT and CDR2 FQNNGV come from the germline V gene. The CDR3 loop spans 13 amino acids. CDR3 bases: TGTGCCAGCAGCTTCCAGGGCGGGGCCGAGCAGTTCTTC. Translating gives CASSFQGGAEQFF.

The V and J genes are TRBV6-1 and TRBJ2-1; TRBD1 is a possible D gene (5 bases). Trimming took off 0 bases at V and 6 bases at J, with 12 bases between the two ends. CDR3 length: 15 amino acids. The germline CDR1 and CDR2 sequences are MNHNS and SASEGT. In nucleotides, the CDR3 is TGTGCCAGCAGTGAAGCGGGGCCGTGGGGCAATGAGCAGTTCTTC. The encoded protein is CASSEAGPWGNEQFF.

The gene calls are TRBV25-1 and TRBJ1-2, with TRBD1 matching 9 bases. The V gene end was trimmed by 4 bases and the J gene end by 8 bases; junction bases not matched to a gene: 8. CDR1 and CDR2 (germline): MGHDK, SYGVNS. The length of the CDR3 is 14 residues. Here the CDR3 DNA reads TGTGCCAGCAGTGCAAGGGGGACAGGGAGGGGCTACACCTTC. Translation gives CASSARGTGRGYTF.

This chain links TRBV11-2 with TRBJ1-2; D uncertain. Germline V gene data show CDR1 as SGHAT and CDR2 as FQNNGV. The CDR3 covers 14 residues. The V gene lost 5 bases and the J gene lost 0 bases, with 10 bases spanning the gap. Written as DNA, the CDR3 is TGTGCCAGCAGCCCCGGAGGAGCTAACTATGGCTACACCTTC. Protein product: CASSPGGANYGYTF.

This rearrangement joins TRBV10-3 to TRBJ1-5; a possible D gene is TRBD1 (6 bases). CDR1 and CDR2 (germline): ENHRY, SYGVKD. This CDR3 has 15 amino acids. Trimming pared 1 base from V and 2 bases from J, leaving 9 bases between. The CDR3 is CAISELGGGNQPQHF. The CDR3 nucleotides are TGTGCCATCAGTGAGTTAGGGGGTGGCAATCAGCCCCAGCATTTT.

The V and J genes are TRBV9 and TRBJ1-3; tentative D call: TRBD1 (5 bases). This CDR3 has 13 residues. Germline-derived CDR1 and CDR2 are SGDLS and YYNGEE. With 0 bases removed from V and 4 bases from J, the gap between germline ends came to 5 bases. In DNA, the CDR3 is TGTGCCAGCAGCGTAGGACAGGGAAACACCATATATTTT. This codes for CASSVGQGNTIYF.

This chain connects TRBV5-4 to TRBJ2-7; 9 bases agree with TRBD1. With 3 bases clipped from V and 5 bases from J, the junction kept 6 bases outside the gene matches. CDR1 is SGHNT and CDR2 is YYREEE in the germline V gene (reference sequence). The CDR3 is 14 residues long. The CDR3 loop is CASSSMGQGHEQYF. The CDR3 DNA reads TGTGCCAGCAGCTCCATGGGACAGGGCCACGAGCAGTACTTC.

The gene calls are TRBV9 and TRBJ1-6; D gene unclear. Germline CDR1 is SGDLS and CDR2 is YYNGEE. CDR3 length: 15 amino acids. Trimming pared 3 bases from V and 7 bases from J, leaving 14 bases between. The CDR3 DNA is TGTGCCAGCAGCGAACACGACACCGGAAATTCACCCCTCCACTTT. Translated: CASSEHDTGNSPLHF.

This clone was observed a few times. The chain is built from TRBV2 and TRBJ2-2, with 8 bases lining up with TRBD1. The V segment lost 6 bases and the J segment 4 bases; nucleotides outside the gene matches: 7. The CDR3 is 15 residues long. CDR1 is SNHLY and CDR2 is FYNNEI in the germline V gene. Here the CDR3 DNA reads TGTGCCAGCAGCCGGACAGGGCATGCCACCGGGGAGCTGTTTTTT. Translating gives CASSRTGHATGELFF.

This rearrangement joins TRBV21-1 to TRBJ1-5. TRBV21-1 is classified as a pseudogene. This CDR3 has 15 residues. The CDR3 region has the DNA TGTGCCAGCAGCAACGGGGCGGGGTGCGTTCAGCCCCAGCATTTT. It codes for CASSNGAGCVQPQHF.

V gene TRBV10-2 combines with J gene TRBJ2-3; the match to TRBD1 covers 11 bases. The CDR3 length is 14 residues. J gave up 3 bases and V 6 bases, and 2 bases lay outside the gene matches. The germline gives CDR1 WSHSY, CDR2 SAAADI. In nucleotides, the CDR3 is TGCGCCAGCAGCGGACAGGGGGCAACAGATACGCAGTATTTT. It is translated as CASSGQGATDTQYF.

This chain links TRBV7-8 with TRBJ2-1; 8 nucleotides agree with TRBD1. V lost 4 bases and J lost 7; bases outside the gene matches: 6. CDR1 is SGHVS and CDR2 is FQNEAQ in the germline V gene. This CDR3 contains 14 residues. DNA of the CDR3: TGTGCCAGCAGCTCCCGGACAGGGTCAAATGAGCAGTTCTTC. It codes for CASSSRTGSNEQFF.